This TCR beta chain was observed in a study of neurological immune-mediated disorders (dated by TCRdb to between 2018 and 2021). Regarding the research as a whole: Peripheral blood TCR-beta repertoires from patients with HTLV-I-associated myelopathy (HAM/TSP), patients with multiple sclerosis, and healthy controls were compared in the study using UMI-based sequencing. The cohort included some 70 subjects: about 14 with HAM/TSP, some 35 with multiple sclerosis, and around 20 healthy controls. Alongside PBMC samples, the set of approximately 100 TCR-beta libraries contained longitudinal samples, technical triplicates, and paired CD4+ and CD8+ T-cell subsets that had been sorted. Study-wide conclusions, independent of this receptor: TCR clonal expansion was highest in HAM/TSP patients and lowest in MS patients, with MS patients falling below even healthy controls. Expanded clones from different subjects shared no identical CDR3 amino acid sequences, which suggests that TCR-beta repertoires were private in all groups.

cDNA was synthesized by template-switch 5'RACE using a primer with a 10-nucleotide random unique molecular identifier that tagged each TCR transcript. Over 190 million TCR-beta sequences, covering 15-18 subjects, were produced in each sequencing run. The RNeasy kit was used for extraction of total RNA. Using the KAPA Real-time Library Amplification kit, TCR-beta VDJ regions were amplified with primers for the TCR constant region and the 5'RACE anchor. Sample indexes and Illumina adaptors were added in a first PCR, and a second PCR then increased library yield. After Ampure bead purification, the roughly 650 bp TCR product was size-selected on a 2% E-gel SizeSelection system. Library quality was checked on a Bioanalyzer, concentration was measured with Qubit, and libraries were quantified with the Kapa Library Quantification kit before pooling. Paired-end 2 x 150 bp sequencing of the libraries was performed on an Illumina HiSeq 2500. To increase sequence diversity, about 25-31% phiX was spiked into each library pool. The original methods were these. Quality-filtered reads were processed with the UMI-based MiGEC pipeline, and over 80% of raw TCR sequences were removed by the MiGEC pipeline during error correction. IMGT germline references were used for aligning VDJ genes, and each clonotype was defined as a unique CDR3 amino acid sequence together with its V-J genes. VDJtools evaluated clonal expansion, Shannon diversity and CDR3 relatedness (CalcPairwiseDistances, ClusterSamples); CLCbio workbench built phylogenetic trees. Clones with at least 8 unique UMIs were defined as expanded, with this threshold being based on coefficient-of-variation modelling across technical triplicates. The public reads were quality trimmed at Q25 with fastp and then assembled into clones with MiXCR by TCRdb, keeping productive beta chains. Identical CDR3 proteins give one entry, which carries the most common genes and DNA. TCRdb's processing, not the study's, gives the V and J calls here. This sample has about 59,000 distinct CDR3 sequences in its table, and 10% to 15% of those were observed once. Clones ranked in the top ten supply 9.5% to 12% of the sample.

Libraries from unsorted PBMCs were made from 2 million PBMCs kept in RNAlater at -80 degrees C until RNA extraction. Peripheral blood underwent Ficoll-Hypaque density gradient centrifugation to isolate PBMCs, which were then cryopreserved in liquid nitrogen. Remarks on this clonotype: What antigen it recognizes has not been identified. No much larger clonotype is one base removed from it; base qualities were not supplied.

Based on the germline V gene, the CDR1 and CDR2 sequences are SGHRS and YFSETQ. The CDR3 numbers 17 residues from cysteine through phenylalanine. The entry retains the CDR3 DNA only, 51 bases that are in frame from base 1. V has 0 bases trimmed and J has 5 bases trimmed; junction bases matching no gene number 10. The sequenced sample was PBMCs. The V and J genes are TRBV5-1 and TRBJ2-5; TRBD2 lines up with 10 middle nucleotides. The sequence came from a woman aged 60-75 years with HTLV-1-associated myelopathy (HAM/TSP). Here is the DNA: TGCGCCAGCAGCTTGGGAATCCTAGCGGGAGTTCACGAGACCCAGTACTTC. Translated, it reads CASSLGILAGVHETQYF. With the portions outside the CDR3 filled from the reference TRBV5-1 and TRBJ2-5 genes, the complete variable region becomes KAGVTQTPRYLIKTRGQQVTLSCSPISGHRSVSWYQQTPGQGLQFLFEYFSETQRNKGNFPGRFSGRQFSNSRSEMNVSTLELGDSALYLCASSLGILAGVHETQYFGPGTRLLVL.